Presented here are 2 T cell receptor beta chains from one specimen sequenced in a study of T cell clonality in common variable immunodeficiency. Generated by immunoSEQ multiplex PCR, the TCRdb table keeps only in-frame clones and is missing some. The repertoire yields roughly 58,000 clones, none seen only once; the top ten contain approximately 0.84%. Sample: peripheral blood mononuclear cells. These TCRs come from a person aged 18 to 70 in good health.

This clone was observed many times. The read is 3 residues too short to cover the CDR3 end, so that end is filled in from the germline J gene. J is TRBJ2-7 and V is TRBV5-4; 7 positions match TRBD1. This CDR3 spans 14 amino acids. The germline V gene encodes CDR1 SGHNT and CDR2 YYREEE (reference sequence). Trimming at V came to 7 bases and at J to 0 bases, leaving 7 bases not matched to a gene. The CDR3 region is CASFFWDSSYEQYF. The sequenced part of the CDR3 DNA is TGTGCCAGCTTCTTCTGGGACAGCTCCTACGAG.

This clone was found a few times. An end of the junction differs from the germline gene, which may be a read error. Read coverage stops 3 residues before the CDR3 terminus; the germline J gene supplies the remainder. The chain couples TRBV7-9 to TRBJ1-2, with D maybe TRBD1 (6 bases). The CDR3 runs to 14 residues. CDR1 and CDR2 from the germline V gene are SEHNR and FQNEAQ (reference sequence). The CDR3 spells CAGSPGQTDYGYTF. The CDR3 bases that were read are TGTGCCGGCAGCCCAGGACAGACTGACTATGGC.